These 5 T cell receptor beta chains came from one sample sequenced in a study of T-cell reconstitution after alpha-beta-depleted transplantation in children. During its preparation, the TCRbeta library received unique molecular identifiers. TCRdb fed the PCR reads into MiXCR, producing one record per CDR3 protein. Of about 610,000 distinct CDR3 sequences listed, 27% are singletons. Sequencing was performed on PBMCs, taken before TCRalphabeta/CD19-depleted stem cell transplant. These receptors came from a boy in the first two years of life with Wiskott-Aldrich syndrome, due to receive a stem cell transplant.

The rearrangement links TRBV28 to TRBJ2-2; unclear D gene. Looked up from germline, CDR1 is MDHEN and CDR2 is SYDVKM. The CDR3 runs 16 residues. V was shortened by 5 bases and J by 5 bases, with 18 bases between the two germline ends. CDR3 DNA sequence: TGTGCCAGCAGTCCCTGGGGTCCGTTGGGGACCGGGGAGCTGTTTTTT. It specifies CASSPWGPLGTGELFF.

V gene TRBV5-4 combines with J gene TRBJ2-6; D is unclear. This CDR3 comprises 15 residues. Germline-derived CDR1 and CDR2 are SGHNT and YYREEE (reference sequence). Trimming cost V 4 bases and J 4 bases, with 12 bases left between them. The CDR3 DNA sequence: TGTGCCAGCAGCCACAATTCTATAGGGGCCAACGTCCTGACTTTC. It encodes CASSHNSIGANVLTF.

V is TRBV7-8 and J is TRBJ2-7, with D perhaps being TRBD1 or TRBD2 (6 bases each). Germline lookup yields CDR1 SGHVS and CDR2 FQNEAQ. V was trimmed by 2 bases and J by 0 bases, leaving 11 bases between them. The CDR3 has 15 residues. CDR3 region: CASSLTGTYSYEQYF. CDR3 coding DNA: TGTGCCAGCAGCTTAACAGGGACTTACTCCTACGAGCAGTACTTC.

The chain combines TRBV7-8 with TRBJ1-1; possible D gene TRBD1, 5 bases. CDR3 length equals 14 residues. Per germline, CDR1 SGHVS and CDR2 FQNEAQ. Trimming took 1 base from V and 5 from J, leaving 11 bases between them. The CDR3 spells CASSLVGDWTEAFF. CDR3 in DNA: TGTGCCAGCAGCTTAGTAGGGGATTGGACTGAAGCTTTCTTT.

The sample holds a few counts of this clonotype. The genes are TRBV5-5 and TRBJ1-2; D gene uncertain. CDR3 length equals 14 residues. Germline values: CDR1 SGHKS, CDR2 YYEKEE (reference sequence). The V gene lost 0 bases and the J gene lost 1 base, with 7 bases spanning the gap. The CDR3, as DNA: TGTGCCAGCAGCTTGGCAGCAAATAACTATGGCTACACCTTC. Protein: CASSLAANNYGYTF.